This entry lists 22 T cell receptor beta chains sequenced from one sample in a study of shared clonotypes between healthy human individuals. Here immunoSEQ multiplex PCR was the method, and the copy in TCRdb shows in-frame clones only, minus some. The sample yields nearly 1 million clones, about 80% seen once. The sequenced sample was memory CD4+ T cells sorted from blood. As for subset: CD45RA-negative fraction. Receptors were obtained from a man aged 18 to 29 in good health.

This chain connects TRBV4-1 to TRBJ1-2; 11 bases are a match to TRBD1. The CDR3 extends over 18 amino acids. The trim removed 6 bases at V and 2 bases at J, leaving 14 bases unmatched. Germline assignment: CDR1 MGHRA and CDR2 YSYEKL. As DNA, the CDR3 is TGCGCCAGCAGTCCTGGGACAGGGGGGCCCGTAGCCAACTATGGCTACACCTTC. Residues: CASSPGTGGPVANYGYTF.

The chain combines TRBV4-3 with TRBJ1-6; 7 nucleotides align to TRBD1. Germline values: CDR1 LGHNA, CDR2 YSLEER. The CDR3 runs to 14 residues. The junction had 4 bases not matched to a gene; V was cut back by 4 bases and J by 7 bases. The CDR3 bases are TGCGCCAGCAGCCCTGGGGACAGAAATTCACCCCTCCACTTT. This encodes CASSPGDRNSPLHF.

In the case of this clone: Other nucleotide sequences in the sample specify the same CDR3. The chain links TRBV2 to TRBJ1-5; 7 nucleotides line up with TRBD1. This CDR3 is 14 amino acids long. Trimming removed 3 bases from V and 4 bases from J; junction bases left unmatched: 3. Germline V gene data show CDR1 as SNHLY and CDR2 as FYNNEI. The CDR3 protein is CASSDRGGNQPQHF. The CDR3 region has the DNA TGTGCCAGCAGTGACAGGGGGGGAAATCAGCCCCAGCATTTT.

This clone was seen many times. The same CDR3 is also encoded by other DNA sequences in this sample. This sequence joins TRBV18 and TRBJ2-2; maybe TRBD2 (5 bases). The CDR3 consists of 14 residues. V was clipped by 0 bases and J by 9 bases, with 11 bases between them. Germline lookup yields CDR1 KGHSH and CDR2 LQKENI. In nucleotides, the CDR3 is TGTGCCAGCTCACCACCGCTCCCTAGCCGGGAGCTGTTTTTT. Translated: CASSPPLPSRELFF.

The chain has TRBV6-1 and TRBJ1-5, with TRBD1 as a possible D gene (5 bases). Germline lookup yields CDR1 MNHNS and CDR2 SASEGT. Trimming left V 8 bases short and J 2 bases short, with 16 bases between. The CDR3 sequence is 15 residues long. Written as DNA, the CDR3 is TGTGCCAGCCTCGGTGGGGGGGTCGGCAATCAGCCCCAGCATTTT. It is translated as CASLGGGVGNQPQHF.

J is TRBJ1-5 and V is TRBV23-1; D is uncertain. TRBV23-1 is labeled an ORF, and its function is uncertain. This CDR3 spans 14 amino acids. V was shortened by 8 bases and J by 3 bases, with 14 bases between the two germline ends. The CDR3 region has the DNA TGCGCCAGCCCCAACGGGCCCCCCAATCAGCCCCAGCATTTT. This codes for CASPNGPPNQPQHF.

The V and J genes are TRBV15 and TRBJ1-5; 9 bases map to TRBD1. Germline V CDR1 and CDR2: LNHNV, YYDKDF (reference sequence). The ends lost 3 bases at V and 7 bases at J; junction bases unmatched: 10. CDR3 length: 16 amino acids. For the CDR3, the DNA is TGTGCCACCAGCAGGGTGATGGGACAGGGAAGCCAGCCCCAGCATTTT. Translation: CATSRVMGQGSQPQHF.

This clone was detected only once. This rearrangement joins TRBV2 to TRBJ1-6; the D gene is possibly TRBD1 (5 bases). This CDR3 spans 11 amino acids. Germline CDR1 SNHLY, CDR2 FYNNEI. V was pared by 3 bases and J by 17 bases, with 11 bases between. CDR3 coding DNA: TGTGCCAGCAGTGAGTGGGGGGTAGTCCACTTT. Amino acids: CASSEWGVVHF.

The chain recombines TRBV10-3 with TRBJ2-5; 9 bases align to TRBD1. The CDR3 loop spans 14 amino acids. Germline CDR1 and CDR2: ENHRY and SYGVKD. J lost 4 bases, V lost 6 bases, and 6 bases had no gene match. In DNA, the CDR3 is TGTGCCATCAGGAGGGACAGGGAAGGAGAGACCCAGTACTTC. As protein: CAIRRDREGETQYF.

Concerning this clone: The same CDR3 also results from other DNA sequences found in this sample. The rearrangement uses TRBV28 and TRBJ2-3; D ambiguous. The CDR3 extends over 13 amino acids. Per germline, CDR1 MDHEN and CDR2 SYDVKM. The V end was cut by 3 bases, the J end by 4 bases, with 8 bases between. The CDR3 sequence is CASSFRSPDTQYF. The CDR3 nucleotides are TGTGCCAGCAGTTTCAGGAGCCCAGATACGCAGTATTTT.

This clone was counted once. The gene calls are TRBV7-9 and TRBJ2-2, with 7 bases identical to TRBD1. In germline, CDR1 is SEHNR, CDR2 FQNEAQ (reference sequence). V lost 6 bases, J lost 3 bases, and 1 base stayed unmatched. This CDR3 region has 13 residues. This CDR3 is CASRGTDTGELFF. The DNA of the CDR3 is TGTGCCAGCAGGGGGACAGACACCGGGGAGCTGTTTTTT.

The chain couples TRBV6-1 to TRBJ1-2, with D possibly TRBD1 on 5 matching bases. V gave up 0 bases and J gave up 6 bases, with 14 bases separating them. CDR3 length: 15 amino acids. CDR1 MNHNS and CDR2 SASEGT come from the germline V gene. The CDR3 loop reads CASSEAGRRVHGYTF. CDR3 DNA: TGTGCCAGCAGTGAAGCCGGCCGCAGGGTCCATGGCTACACCTTC.

CDR3 DNA: TGTGCCAGCAGCGGCCGACAGGGCTATAATTCACCCCTCCACTTT. Translation: CASSGRQGYNSPLHF. J is TRBJ1-6 and V is TRBV9, with TRBD1 matching 7 bases. The CDR3 length is 15 residues. V was clipped by 3 bases and J by 3 bases; unmatched bases: 3. The germline gives CDR1 SGDLS, CDR2 YYNGEE.

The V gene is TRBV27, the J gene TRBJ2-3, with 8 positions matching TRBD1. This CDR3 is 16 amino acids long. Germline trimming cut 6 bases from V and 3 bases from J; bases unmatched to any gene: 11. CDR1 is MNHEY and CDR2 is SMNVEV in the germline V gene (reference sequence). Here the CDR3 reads CASRVTGTGRTDTQYF. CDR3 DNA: TGTGCCAGCAGAGTAACCGGGACAGGAAGGACAGATACGCAGTATTTT.

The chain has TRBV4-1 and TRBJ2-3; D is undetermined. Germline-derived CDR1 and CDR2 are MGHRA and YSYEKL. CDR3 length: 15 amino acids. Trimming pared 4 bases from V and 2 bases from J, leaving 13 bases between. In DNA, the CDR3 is TGCGCCAGCAGCCCGGAAGGTAGGGACACAGATACGCAGTATTTT. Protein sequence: CASSPEGRDTDTQYF.

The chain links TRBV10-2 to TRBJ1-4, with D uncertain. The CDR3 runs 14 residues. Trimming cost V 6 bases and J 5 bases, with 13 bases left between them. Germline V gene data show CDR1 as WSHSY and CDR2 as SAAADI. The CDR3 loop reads CASRKGPVNEKLFF. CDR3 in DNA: TGCGCCAGCAGAAAGGGCCCTGTAAATGAAAAACTGTTTTTT.

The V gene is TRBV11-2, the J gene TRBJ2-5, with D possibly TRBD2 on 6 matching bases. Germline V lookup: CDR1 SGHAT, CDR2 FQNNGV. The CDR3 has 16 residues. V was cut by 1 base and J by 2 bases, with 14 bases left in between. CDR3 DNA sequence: TGTGCCAGCAGCTTAGTAGGTTTTAGCGGACAAGAGACCCAGTACTTC. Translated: CASSLVGFSGQETQYF.

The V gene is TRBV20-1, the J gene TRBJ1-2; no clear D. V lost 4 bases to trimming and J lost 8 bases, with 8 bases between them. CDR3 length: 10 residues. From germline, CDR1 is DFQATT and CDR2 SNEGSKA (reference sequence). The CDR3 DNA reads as TGCAGTGCTAATGCCTACGGCTACACCTTC. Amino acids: CSANAYGYTF.

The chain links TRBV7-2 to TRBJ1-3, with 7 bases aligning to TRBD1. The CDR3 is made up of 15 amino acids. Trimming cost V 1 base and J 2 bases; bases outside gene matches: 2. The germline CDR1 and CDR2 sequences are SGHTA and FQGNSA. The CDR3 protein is CASSLVRGPGNTIYF. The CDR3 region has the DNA TGTGCCAGCAGCTTAGTGAGGGGGCCTGGAAACACCATATATTTT.

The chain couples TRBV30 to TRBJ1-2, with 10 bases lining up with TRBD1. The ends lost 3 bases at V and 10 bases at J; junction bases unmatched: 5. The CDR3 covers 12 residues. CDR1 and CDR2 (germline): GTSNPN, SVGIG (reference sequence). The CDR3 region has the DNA TGTGCCTGGAGGCCGGGACAGGGGCCCTACACCTTC. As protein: CAWRPGQGPYTF. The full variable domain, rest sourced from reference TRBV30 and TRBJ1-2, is SQTIHQWPATLVQPVGSPLSLECTVEGTSNPNLYWYRQAAGRGLQLLFYSVGIGQISSEVPQNLSASRPQDRQFILSSKKLLLSDSGFYLCAWRPGQGPYTFGSGTRLTVV.

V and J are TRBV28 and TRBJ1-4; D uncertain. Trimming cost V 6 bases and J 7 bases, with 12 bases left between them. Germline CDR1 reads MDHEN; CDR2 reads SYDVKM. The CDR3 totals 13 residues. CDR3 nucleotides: TGTGCCAGCAGCCCGAGCCATAGTGAAAAACTGTTTTTT. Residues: CASSPSHSEKLFF.

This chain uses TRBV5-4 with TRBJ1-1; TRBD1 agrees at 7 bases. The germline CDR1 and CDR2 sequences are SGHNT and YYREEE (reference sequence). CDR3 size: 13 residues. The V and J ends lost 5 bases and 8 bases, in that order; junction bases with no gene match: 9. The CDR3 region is CASSTSGGTEAFF. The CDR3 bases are TGTGCCAGCAGTACGTCAGGGGGTACGGAAGCTTTCTTT. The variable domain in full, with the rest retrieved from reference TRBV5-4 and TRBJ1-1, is ETGVTQSPTHLIKTRGQQVTLRCSSQSGHNTVSWYQQALGQGPQFIFQYYREEENGRGNFPPRFSGLQFPNYSSELNVNALELDDSALYLCASSTSGGTEAFFGQGTRLTVV.